Detailed here is one T cell receptor beta chain. What it binds is not known. The sample originates from a study of cytomegalovirus exposure and HLA in healthy donors. Study observations and caveats: Rarity characterized most TCR sequences, yet some public TCRs appeared in many donors. Trimming of TCR beta V- and J-genes showed a link, identified in a later analysis, to a missense DCLRE1C variant.

CDR3 size: 13 residues. Trimming stripped 4 bases from V and 0 bases from J, with 7 bases between. Germline loops: CDR1 SGHNT, CDR2 YYREEE (reference sequence). This cohort consisted of healthy bone marrow donors. Both 60 Vbeta primers and 13 Jbeta primers went into the PCR. Under the authors' procedure: In a later analysis, about 12 million of 75 million to 85 million unique beta chains occurred in at least two donors. Repertoires were generated with immunoSEQ multiplex PCR, while TCRdb's copy carries only in-frame clones and drops some. For V, J and clone size, that table is used; D and trimming come from the DNA. The table lists about 120,000 clones.

The V gene is TRBV5-4, the J gene TRBJ1-1; D uncertain. The clonotype was recovered from a man between 18 and 35 years old in good health and CMV-seronegative. Sequencing was performed on PBMCs. CDR3 sequence reads: CASSRRVNTEAFF. CDR3 DNA sequence: TGTGCCAGCAGCCGGAGGGTGAACACTGAAGCTTTCTTT.